One sample yielded the 23 T cell receptor beta chains listed below, sequenced in a study of blood T cells in healthy people across ages. PCR was performed a second time for about 7 to 11 cycles using a sample-barcoded 5' primer and a J-beta primer mix. TCRdb itself ran the 5' RACE reads through MiXCR, one entry per CDR3 protein. The profile covers some 1 million distinct CDR3 sequences, with 40% to 50% appearing a single time and 15% to 20% taken by the ten largest. Sample: blood. The receptors were gathered from a woman aged 55-69 years in good health.

Concerning this clonotype: A much larger clone differs from this one at a single base, so this may be a read error. J is TRBJ2-7 and V is TRBV2; D possibly corresponds to TRBD2 (5 bases). Trimming took off 6 bases at V and 0 bases at J, with 15 bases between the two ends. Per the germline V gene, CDR1 is SNHLY and CDR2 is FYNNEI. CDR3 size: 15 residues. The CDR3 sequence is CASSETRMSSYEQYF. The CDR3, as DNA: TGTGCCAGCAGCGAAACTAGGATGAGCTCCTACGAGCAGTACTTC.

V is TRBV29-1 and J is TRBJ2-7; 10 positions match TRBD2. V lost 5 bases, J lost 2 bases, and 12 bases stayed unmatched. Germline values: CDR1 SQVTM, CDR2 ANQGSEA. CDR3 length: 16 amino acids. The CDR3: CSVRTLTSGVPYEQYF. The CDR3 DNA reads as TGCAGCGTTCGAACCCTAACTAGCGGGGTACCCTACGAGCAGTACTTC.

The chain uses TRBV20-1 and TRBJ1-2; weak D call: TRBD1 (5 bases). The CDR3 has 14 residues. Deletions cut 6 bases from V and 6 bases from J, with 20 bases between. CDR1 and CDR2 from the germline V gene are DFQATT and SNEGSKA (reference sequence). DNA of the CDR3: TGCAGTGCCGCACCATATCAGGGCCGAGATGGCTACACCTTC. It codes for CSAAPYQGRDGYTF.

This sequence joins TRBV5-1 and TRBJ2-1; 16 nucleotides align to TRBD2. The V gene's germline CDR1 is SGHRS and CDR2 YFSETQ. V shed 3 bases, J shed 6 bases, and the junction held 3 bases outside the gene matches. This CDR3 has 16 amino acids. The CDR3 here is CASSWGLAGGRNEQFF. DNA for the CDR3: TGCGCCAGCAGCTGGGGACTAGCGGGAGGGCGCAATGAGCAGTTCTTC. The variable domain in full, completed from reference TRBV5-1 and TRBJ2-1, reads KAGVTQTPRYLIKTRGQQVTLSCSPISGHRSVSWYQQTPGQGLQFLFEYFSETQRNKGNFPGRFSGRQFSNSRSEMNVSTLELGDSALYLCASSWGLAGGRNEQFFGPGTRLTVL.

This chain uses TRBV20-1 with TRBJ2-3; TRBD1 might be the D (6 bases). Per germline, CDR1 DFQATT and CDR2 SNEGSKA (reference sequence). Trimming pared 0 bases from V and 4 bases from J, leaving 14 bases between. The CDR3 totals 15 residues. The CDR3, as DNA: TGCAGTGCTAGAGATCGTGGGGGCTGGTCAGATACGCAGTATTTT. Its protein product is CSARDRGGWSDTQYF.

The chain has TRBV14 and TRBJ1-4; D uncertain. Germline-derived CDR1 and CDR2 are SGHDN and FVKESK. CDR3 length: 15 amino acids. V dropped 0 bases and J dropped 8 bases, with 13 bases sitting between them. Here the CDR3 reads CASSQDTHPGEKLFF. The CDR3 DNA reads as TGTGCCAGCAGCCAAGATACCCATCCGGGAGAAAAACTGTTTTTT. Full variable domain (remainder filled in from reference TRBV14 and TRBJ1-4): EAGVTQFPSHSVIEKGQTVTLRCDPISGHDNLYWYRRVMGKEIKFLLHFVKESKQDESGMPNNRFLAERTGGTYSTLKVQPAELEDSGVYFCASSQDTHPGEKLFFGSGTQLSVL.

V usage is TRBV10-3 and J usage is TRBJ2-2; 9 positions match TRBD1. The CDR3 contains 16 residues. Germline V CDR1 and CDR2: ENHRY, SYGVKD. Trimming took 6 bases from V and 1 from J; bases not matched to a gene: 6. The CDR3 spells CAISSGQGMNTGELFF. The CDR3 coding sequence is TGTGCCATCAGCTCAGGACAGGGGATGAACACCGGGGAGCTGTTTTTT.

J is TRBJ2-7 and V is TRBV20-1; 8 bases match TRBD2. Germline lookup yields CDR1 DFQATT and CDR2 SNEGSKA (reference sequence). V dropped 6 bases and J dropped 3; count of bases not matched to a gene: 7. The CDR3 spans 13 residues. This CDR3 reads CSARVLAGYEQYF. As DNA, the CDR3 is TGCAGTGCCCGGGTCCTAGCGGGCTACGAGCAGTACTTC.

The chain combines TRBV29-1 with TRBJ2-3, with TRBD2 matching 10 bases. With 5 bases clipped from V and 2 bases from J, the junction kept 10 bases outside the gene matches. The CDR3 is made up of 16 amino acids. Germline loops: CDR1 SQVTM, CDR2 ANQGSEA. The CDR3: CSVSKAGGRDTDTQYF. As DNA, the CDR3 is TGCAGCGTTTCAAAAGCGGGAGGGCGTGACACAGATACGCAGTATTTT.

A few counts support this clonotype. This CDR3 is CSVGVGGTETQYF. The CDR3 nucleotides read TGCAGCGTTGGGGTGGGCGGGACAGAGACCCAGTACTTC. This chain joins TRBV29-1 and TRBJ2-5, with a tentative D call TRBD2 (6 bases). The CDR3 covers 13 residues. The V and J ends lost 4 bases and 4 bases respectively, with 13 bases between them. Germline CDR1 and CDR2: SQVTM and ANQGSEA.

As regards this clonotype: One base away lies a much larger clone, so this may be a sequencing read error. The DNA is left out, because the CDR3 cannot be placed on it with certainty; the CDR3 is given as TCRdb lists it. The gene calls are TRBV29-1 and TRBJ1-5. The CDR3 has 13 amino acids, counting both end residues. Germline V lookup: CDR1 SQVTM, CDR2 ANQGSEA. CDR3 amino acids: CSVGEGSNQPRHF.

The sample holds a few counts of this clonotype. The chain employs TRBV27 and TRBJ2-3, with a weak D call TRBD2 (5 bases). Germline V CDR1 and CDR2: MNHEY, SMNVEV (reference sequence). The CDR3 consists of 15 residues. V lost 3 bases and J lost 3, with 13 bases in between. Here the CDR3 DNA reads TGTGCCAGCAGTTTTCGCGGGTACTCAACAGATACGCAGTATTTT. This gives the protein CASSFRGYSTDTQYF.

This clonotype was picked up a small number of times. The chain links TRBV20-1 to TRBJ2-5; 11 bases align to TRBD2. The length of the CDR3 is 14 residues. CDR1 and CDR2 (germline): DFQATT, SNEGSKA (reference sequence). V trimming: 6 bases; J trimming: 1 base; junction bases outside the gene matches: 4. The CDR3 sequence: CSALAGGFQETQYF. The CDR3 DNA follows: TGCAGTGCCCTAGCGGGAGGTTTCCAAGAGACCCAGTACTTC.

The V and J genes are TRBV9 and TRBJ2-6, with D perhaps assigned TRBD1 or TRBD2 (6 bases each). Germline values: CDR1 SGDLS, CDR2 YYNGEE. This CDR3 region has 17 residues. The V gene lost 4 bases and the J gene lost 3 bases, with 17 bases spanning the gap. The CDR3 region is CASSRGGWVFGANVLTF. In DNA form, the CDR3 reads TGTGCCAGCAGCAGAGGGGGGTGGGTTTTTGGGGCCAACGTCCTGACTTTC.

The chain couples TRBV25-1 to TRBJ1-4; D gene ambiguous. The CDR3 contains 14 residues. Deletions cut 3 bases from V and 0 bases from J, with 5 bases between. CDR1 is MGHDK and CDR2 is SYGVNS in the germline V gene. The CDR3 sequence: CASSDTATNEKLFF. The CDR3 nucleotides read TGTGCCAGCAGTGACACTGCAACTAATGAAAAACTGTTTTTT.

About this clonotype itself: The junction departs from the called germline gene at one end, perhaps through a read error. The chain links TRBV12-3 or TRBV12-4 to TRBJ2-4; D call uncertain. The CDR3 length is 14 residues. Written as DNA, the CDR3 is TGTACCAGCCCCATCGAATCGGGCCAAAACATTCAGTACTTC. Its translation: CTSPIESGQNIQYF.

The chain uses TRBV28 and TRBJ2-1; D ambiguous. CDR1 is MDHEN, CDR2 SYDVKM, per germline. Trimming pared 6 bases from V and 1 base from J, leaving 16 bases between. This CDR3 region has 16 residues. The DNA for the CDR3 is TGTGCCAGCAGCGAAAACAGATTAGGGTCCTACAATGAGCAGTTCTTC. Translating gives CASSENRLGSYNEQFF.

This clonotype was observed a few times. The rearrangement uses TRBV2 and TRBJ2-2, with D tentatively TRBD1 (6 bases). This CDR3 is built from 16 residues. Trimming removed 2 bases from V and 1 base from J, with 11 bases in between. CDR1 is SNHLY and CDR2 is FYNNEI in the germline V gene. CDR3 bases: TGTGCCAGCAGTGAAATCAGGGGCAGGAACACCGGGGAGCTGTTTTTT. This codes for CASSEIRGRNTGELFF.

This rearrangement joins TRBV27 to TRBJ1-5; the match to TRBD1 covers 9 bases. Germline V gives CDR1 MNHEY, CDR2 SMNVEV (reference sequence). The CDR3 length is 15 residues. Trimming removed 0 bases from V and 5 bases from J; junction bases left unmatched: 2. CDR3 nucleotides: TGTGCCAGCAGTTTATCGACAGGGGGGCATCAGCCCCAGCATTTT. Its translation is CASSLSTGGHQPQHF.

The chain carries TRBV5-6 and TRBJ1-2, with D uncertain. The CDR3 has 15 residues. V dropped 0 bases and J dropped 3 bases, with 12 bases sitting between them. Germline-derived CDR1 and CDR2 are SGHDT and YYEEEE. This CDR3 reads CASSLATRWDYGYTF. The CDR3, as DNA: TGTGCCAGCAGCTTGGCTACGAGGTGGGACTATGGCTACACCTTC.

The chain uses TRBV19 and TRBJ2-7; D is unresolved. This CDR3 spans 14 amino acids. From germline, CDR1 is LNHDA and CDR2 SQIVND (reference sequence). V was shortened by 6 bases and J by 6 bases, with 18 bases between the two germline ends. CDR3 nucleotide sequence: TGTGCCAGTAGCCCCATCGGCTCTTTTTCCGAGCAGTACTTC. Its translation: CASSPIGSFSEQYF.

This clonotype was seen just once. V gene TRBV3-1 combines with J gene TRBJ2-7; maybe TRBD2 (6 bases). This CDR3 spans 14 amino acids. Trimming took off 4 bases at V and 1 base at J, with 11 bases between the two ends. Germline V gene lookup returns CDR1 LGHDT and CDR2 YNNKEL (reference sequence). CDR3 DNA sequence: TGTGCCAGCAGCCGACGACTAGGTTCCTACGAGCAGTACTTC. This translates into CASSRRLGSYEQYF.

V and J are TRBV20-1 and TRBJ2-7; the D gene is possibly TRBD2 (5 bases). Trimming shortened V by 2 bases and J by 2 bases, and 13 bases separated the two germline ends. Germline CDR1 reads DFQATT; CDR2 reads SNEGSKA (reference sequence). This CDR3 contains 14 residues. For the CDR3, the DNA is TGCAGTGCTAGACGCACGGGGTCCCCCTACGAGCAGTACTTC. Amino acids: CSARRTGSPYEQYF.